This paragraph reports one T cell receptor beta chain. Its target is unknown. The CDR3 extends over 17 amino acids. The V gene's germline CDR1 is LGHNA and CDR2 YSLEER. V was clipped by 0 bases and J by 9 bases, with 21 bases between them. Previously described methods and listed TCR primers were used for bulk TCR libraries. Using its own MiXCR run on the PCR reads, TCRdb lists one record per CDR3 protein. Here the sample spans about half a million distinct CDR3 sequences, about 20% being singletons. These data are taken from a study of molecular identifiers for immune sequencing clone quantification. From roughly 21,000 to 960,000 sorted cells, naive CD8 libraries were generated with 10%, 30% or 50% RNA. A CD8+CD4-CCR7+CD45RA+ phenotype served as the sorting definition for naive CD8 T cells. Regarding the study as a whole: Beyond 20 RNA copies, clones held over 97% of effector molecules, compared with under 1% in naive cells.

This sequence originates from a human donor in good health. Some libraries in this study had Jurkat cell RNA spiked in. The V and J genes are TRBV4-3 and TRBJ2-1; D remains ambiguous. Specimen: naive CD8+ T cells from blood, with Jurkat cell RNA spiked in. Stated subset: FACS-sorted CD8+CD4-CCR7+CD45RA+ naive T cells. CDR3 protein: CASSQDLLMPNPIEQFF. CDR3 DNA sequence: TGCGCCAGCAGCCAAGATCTTTTAATGCCTAACCCGATTGAGCAGTTCTTC.